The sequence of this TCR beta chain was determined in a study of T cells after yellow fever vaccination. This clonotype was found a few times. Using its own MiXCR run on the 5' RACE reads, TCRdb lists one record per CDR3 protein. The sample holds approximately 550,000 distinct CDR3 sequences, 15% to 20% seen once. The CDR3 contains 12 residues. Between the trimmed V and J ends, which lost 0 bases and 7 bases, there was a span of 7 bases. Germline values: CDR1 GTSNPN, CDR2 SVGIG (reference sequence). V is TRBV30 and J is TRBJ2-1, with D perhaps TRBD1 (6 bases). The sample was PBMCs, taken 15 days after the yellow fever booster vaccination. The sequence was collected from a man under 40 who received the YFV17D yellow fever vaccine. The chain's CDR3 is CAWSVRGNEQFF. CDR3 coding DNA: TGTGCCTGGAGTGTAAGGGGGAATGAGCAGTTCTTC.